This TCR beta chain came from a study of blood T cell repertoires in COVID-19. Germline loops: CDR1 SGHVS, CDR2 FQNEAQ. Trimming at V came to 1 base and at J to 5 bases, leaving 3 bases not matched to a gene. The CDR3 runs 15 residues. Sequencing was performed with immunoSEQ multiplex PCR; in TCRdb, only in-frame clones are kept and a portion is missing. The sample lists about 150,000 clones, roughly 83% seen once, with about 10% in the top ten. This clone was observed a single time. Sequencing was carried out using PBMCs or T cells enriched from blood (not recorded which). The gene calls are TRBV7-8 and TRBJ1-2; 11 bases are a match to TRBD1. This clonotype originated in a man aged 45 to 65 who had recovered from COVID-19. The CDR3 reads CASSLEDRGRYGYTF. DNA for the CDR3: TGTGCCAGCAGCTTAGAGGACAGGGGGCGATATGGCTACACCTTC.